One and the same sample provided the 16 T cell receptor beta chains below, sequenced in a study of patients and donors after allogeneic stem cell transplantation. TCRdb passed the RT-PCR reads through MiXCR, listing each CDR3 protein once. The table lists approximately 37,000 distinct CDR3 sequences, roughly 30% of them singletons. Sequences were obtained from blood, either unsorted or a sorted T cell fraction (not recorded which). Every receptor here comes from a human donor who was either an allogeneic HSCT recipient or a stem cell or donor lymphocyte infusion donor (not recorded which). It is not recorded whose cells these are; they may come from a transplant donor.

This sequence joins TRBV12-3 or TRBV12-4 and TRBJ2-4; D remains unclear. Trimming stripped 8 bases from V and 9 bases from J, with 8 bases between. The CDR3 loop spans 10 amino acids. The CDR3 region is CASGTSIQYF. CDR3 in DNA: TGTGCCAGCGGAACAAGCATTCAGTACTTC.

J is TRBJ1-5 and V is TRBV18; TRBD1 might be the D (5 bases). CDR1 KGHSH and CDR2 LQKENI come from the germline V gene. V lost 2 bases and J 0 bases, leaving 14 bases between the germline ends. CDR3 length equals 17 residues. The CDR3 spells CASSPFSGTVSNQPQHF. As DNA, the CDR3 is TGTGCCAGCTCACCATTTTCCGGGACGGTTAGCAATCAGCCCCAGCATTTT.

The gene calls are TRBV5-1 and TRBJ2-7; 11 positions match TRBD2. V shed 2 bases, J shed 5 bases, and the junction held 6 bases outside the gene matches. CDR1 and CDR2 (germline): SGHRS, YFSETQ. This CDR3 has 15 residues. As DNA, the CDR3 is TGCGCCAGCAGCTTTTCGGAACTAGCGGGAGACGAGCAGTACTTC. It encodes CASSFSELAGDEQYF. The whole variable domain, remainder taken from reference TRBV5-1 and TRBJ2-7, is KAGVTQTPRYLIKTRGQQVTLSCSPISGHRSVSWYQQTPGQGLQFLFEYFSETQRNKGNFPGRFSGRQFSNSRSEMNVSTLELGDSALYLCASSFSELAGDEQYFGPGTRLTVT.

This clonotype was recorded many times. The V call is TRBV7-2, the J call TRBJ1-2; D call uncertain. Between the trimmed V and J ends, which lost 4 bases and 5 bases, there was a span of 8 bases. In germline, CDR1 is SGHTA, CDR2 FQGNSA. This CDR3 has 12 residues. Written as DNA, the CDR3 is TGTGCCAGCAGCTCGACCTTTTATGGCTACACCTTC. As protein: CASSSTFYGYTF.

This chain connects TRBV7-6 to TRBJ2-7; a possible D gene is TRBD1 (5 bases). CDR1 and CDR2 from the germline V gene are SGHVS and FNYEAQ. V dropped 0 bases and J dropped 6 bases, with 15 bases sitting between them. This CDR3 is 15 amino acids long. The CDR3 spells CASSLALGHQGEQYF. The CDR3 DNA reads as TGTGCCAGCAGCTTAGCGCTCGGACACCAAGGCGAGCAGTACTTC.

This clonotype was seen repeatedly, ten times or more. This chain's CDR3 is CASSRGTSGNYNEQFF. CDR3 bases: TGCGCCAGCAGCCGCGGGACTAGCGGGAACTACAATGAGCAGTTCTTC. This chain uses TRBV5-1 with TRBJ2-1, with 13 positions matching TRBD2. The trim removed 4 bases at V and 3 bases at J, leaving 4 bases unmatched. Germline V gene lookup returns CDR1 SGHRS and CDR2 YFSETQ. The CDR3 contains 16 residues.

The V and J genes are TRBV5-1 and TRBJ1-5; maybe TRBD1 (5 bases). The CDR3 extends over 14 amino acids. Germline V lookup: CDR1 SGHRS, CDR2 YFSETQ. The germline V and J ends were trimmed by 4 bases and 6 bases, with 14 bases remaining between them. In nucleotides, the CDR3 is TGCGCCAGCAGCATCGCTCTTGGGGGTCAGCCCCAGCATTTT. Amino acids: CASSIALGGQPQHF.

The sample holds a few counts of this clonotype. The chain employs TRBV12-3 or TRBV12-4 and TRBJ2-1; tentatively, D is TRBD2 (5 bases). The CDR3 length is 16 residues. V lost 6 bases, J lost 2 bases, and 17 bases lay in between. The CDR3 reads CASSRGGGFTYNEQFF. For the CDR3, the DNA is TGTGCCAGCAGCCGAGGTGGCGGGTTTACCTACAATGAGCAGTTCTTC.

V usage is TRBV6-2 or TRBV6-3 and J usage is TRBJ2-1; a possible D gene is TRBD2 (6 bases). This CDR3 has 14 amino acids. V was shortened by 2 bases and J by 2 bases, with 7 bases between the two germline ends. Germline values: CDR1 MNHEY, CDR2 SVGEGT. CDR3 sequence reads: CASSYAGTYNEQFF. In DNA, the CDR3 is TGTGCCAGCAGTTACGCGGGGACCTACAATGAGCAGTTCTTC.

The chain combines TRBV7-3 with TRBJ1-1; TRBD1 might be the D (5 bases). Trimming removed 1 base from V and 5 bases from J, with 11 bases in between. Germline CDR1 is SGHTA and CDR2 is FQGTGA. This CDR3 is 14 amino acids long. CDR3 coding DNA: TGTGCCAGCAGCTTAAGTCCCCGGGGGACTGAAGCTTTCTTT. Translated, it gives CASSLSPRGTEAFF.

The chain carries TRBV4-2 and TRBJ2-3; 7 bases match TRBD1. Germline assignment: CDR1 LGHNA and CDR2 YNFKEQ. J was trimmed by 3 bases and V by 4 bases; bases with no gene match: 4. The CDR3 runs 14 residues. CDR3 nucleotides: TGTGCCAGCAGCCTACGACAGGGAACAGATACGCAGTATTTT. This sequence encodes CASSLRQGTDTQYF.

The chain carries TRBV4-3 and TRBJ1-5; D not resolved. Deletions cut 4 bases from V and 0 bases from J, with 7 bases between. Germline V gives CDR1 LGHNA, CDR2 YSLEER. This CDR3 contains 14 residues. CDR3 loop: CASSPSNSNQPQHF. The CDR3 nucleotides read TGCGCCAGCAGCCCGTCCAATAGCAATCAGCCCCAGCATTTT.

This clonotype was picked up a small number of times. The rearrangement joins TRBV20-1 to TRBJ2-1; unclear D gene. The CDR3 runs to 12 residues. V lost 1 base, J lost 7 bases, and 8 bases lay in between. The V gene's germline CDR1 is DFQATT and CDR2 SNEGSKA (reference sequence). CDR3 in DNA: TGCAGTGCTAGAGGGCAGTGGAATGAGCAGTTCTTC. The encoded protein is CSARGQWNEQFF.

The rearrangement links TRBV29-1 to TRBJ2-2, with TRBD2 identical over 11 bases. V was clipped by 4 bases and J by 5 bases; unmatched bases: 6. Germline CDR1 is SQVTM and CDR2 is ANQGSEA. This CDR3 comprises 15 residues. DNA for the CDR3: TGCAGCGTTGTTCGACTAGCGGGAAGTACCGGGGAGCTGTTTTTT. Its protein is CSVVRLAGSTGELFF.

A few counts support this clonotype. The CDR3 protein is CASSYEGGSYEQYF. CDR3 DNA sequence: TGTGCCAGCAGCTATGAAGGGGGGTCCTACGAGCAGTACTTC. The chain carries TRBV3-1 and TRBJ2-7; D may be TRBD1 or TRBD2 (6 bases each). Trimming left V 5 bases short and J 1 base short, with 12 bases between. The CDR3 is 14 amino acids. In germline, CDR1 is LGHDT, CDR2 YNNKEL (reference sequence).

CDR3 DNA: TGTGCCAGTAGTTCCCGACAGGGGGCTAACTATGGCTACACCTTC. This sequence encodes CASSSRQGANYGYTF. The V gene is TRBV19, the J gene TRBJ1-2; 9 nucleotides align to TRBD1. Germline CDR1 LNHDA, CDR2 SQIVND (reference sequence). This CDR3 has 15 residues. The ends lost 5 bases at V and 0 bases at J; junction bases unmatched: 4.